This T cell receptor (beta chain) was sequenced during a study of cytomegalovirus exposure and HLA in healthy donors. Broader study findings: The sole available immune exposure information was CMV serostatus. Reported findings show TCR beta sequences accurately forecast HLA-A and HLA-B alleles in most subjects. With later analysis, a missense DCLRE1C variant became linked to TCR beta V- and J-gene trimming.

The PCR was carried out with 60 Vbeta primers and 13 Jbeta primers. Assay used: immunoSEQ multiplex PCR; TCRdb lists only in-frame clones, some missing. The sample holds some 40,000 clones; around 49% are singletons and the top ten take around 6.2%. This clone was counted a single time. Its target is not known. Germline and junction disagree at one end, which may indicate a read error. These donors counted as nominally healthy when sampled, but unrecorded immune exposures were likely. This receptor was identified in a middle-aged woman in good health and CMV-seropositive. The sequenced material came from PBMCs.

CDR3 in DNA: TGTGCCAGCAGACCTACTAGCGGGGGGCCCTACGGGCAGTACTTC. Amino acids: CASRPTSGGPYGQYF. V usage is TRBV11-2 and J usage is TRBJ2-7, with 12 bases lining up with TRBD2. The CDR3 is 15 residues long. The V gene's germline CDR1 is SGHAT and CDR2 FQNNGV.